A single T cell receptor beta chain is shown here with its context. The antigen remains unidentified. The data stem from a study of beta chain features in type 1 diabetes. General study results and limits: For Type 1 diabetes patients, all four CD4+ subsets carried TCRB CDR3s that were moderately but significantly shorter. Sampled from patients, naive, central memory and Treg TCRB repertoires appeared more similar than those sampled from healthy donors.

Germline V gives CDR1 MNHEY, CDR2 SMNVEV (reference sequence). The J segment lost 6 bases and the V segment lost 5 bases, leaving 11 bases of the junction unmatched. This CDR3 has 16 amino acids. Reverse transcribing all isolated RNA meant expressed TCRB transcripts were sequenced. The protocol was immunoSEQ multiplex PCR, while the TCRdb copy is restricted to in-frame clones and leaves out a portion. The sample contains 600,000 to 700,000 clones, around an eighth of which appear only once. This TCR was sampled from a man in his late teens or twenties with type 1 diabetes. The J gene is TRBJ2-7, the V gene TRBV27; TRBD1 matches 12 bases. Sequences were obtained from naive CD4+ T cells from blood. CDR3: CASSTIAGTGGGEQYF. The CDR3 region has the DNA TGTGCCAGCAGTACTATTGCCGGGACAGGGGGCGGCGAGCAGTACTTC.